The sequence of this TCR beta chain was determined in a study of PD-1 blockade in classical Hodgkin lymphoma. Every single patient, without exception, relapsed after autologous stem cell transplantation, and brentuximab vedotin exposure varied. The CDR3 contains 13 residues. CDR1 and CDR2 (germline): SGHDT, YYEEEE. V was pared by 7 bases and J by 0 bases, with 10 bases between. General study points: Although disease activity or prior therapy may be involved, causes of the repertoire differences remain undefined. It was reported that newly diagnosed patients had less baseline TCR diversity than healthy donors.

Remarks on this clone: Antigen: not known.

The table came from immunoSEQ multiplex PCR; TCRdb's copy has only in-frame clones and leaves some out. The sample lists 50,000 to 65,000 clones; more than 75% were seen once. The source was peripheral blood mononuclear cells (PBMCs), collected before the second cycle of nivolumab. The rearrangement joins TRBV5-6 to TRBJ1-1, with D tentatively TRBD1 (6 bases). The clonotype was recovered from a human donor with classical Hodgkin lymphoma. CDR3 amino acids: CASRQALNTEAFF. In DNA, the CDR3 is TGTGCCAGCCGACAGGCTCTGAACACTGAAGCTTTCTTT.